The present TCR beta chain was sequenced within a study of regulatory T cells in long-lasting Graves disease. This clonotype was observed a few times. The antigen remains undetermined. The length of the CDR3 is 17 residues. The germline V and J ends were trimmed by 1 base and 0 bases, with 16 bases remaining between them. Germline values: CDR1 SGHTA, CDR2 FQGTGA. Specified time point: persistent/refractory GD, antithyroid drugs over 5 years with positive TRAb. Scientists built the TCR library using RNA that was extracted from PBMCs. Findings of the study overall: Compared with new cases, persistent Graves' patients showed reduced TCR diversity.

HTBI primers from iRepertoire and Arm-PCR of CDR3 regions yielded the TCR beta libraries. TCRdb passed the multiplex PCR reads through MiXCR, listing each CDR3 protein once. The data contain 310,000 or so distinct CDR3 sequences, around 23% of them singletons. The chain recombines TRBV7-3 with TRBJ2-7; D is ambiguous. The receptor comes from a female donor with Graves disease. The sample was peripheral blood mononuclear cells (PBMCs), taken when the disease was refractory, from a patient treated with antithyroid drugs. The CDR3 region is CASSLRWLLKLSYEQYF. In DNA form, the CDR3 reads TGTGCCAGCAGCTTAAGATGGTTGTTGAAGCTCTCCTACGAGCAGTACTTC.